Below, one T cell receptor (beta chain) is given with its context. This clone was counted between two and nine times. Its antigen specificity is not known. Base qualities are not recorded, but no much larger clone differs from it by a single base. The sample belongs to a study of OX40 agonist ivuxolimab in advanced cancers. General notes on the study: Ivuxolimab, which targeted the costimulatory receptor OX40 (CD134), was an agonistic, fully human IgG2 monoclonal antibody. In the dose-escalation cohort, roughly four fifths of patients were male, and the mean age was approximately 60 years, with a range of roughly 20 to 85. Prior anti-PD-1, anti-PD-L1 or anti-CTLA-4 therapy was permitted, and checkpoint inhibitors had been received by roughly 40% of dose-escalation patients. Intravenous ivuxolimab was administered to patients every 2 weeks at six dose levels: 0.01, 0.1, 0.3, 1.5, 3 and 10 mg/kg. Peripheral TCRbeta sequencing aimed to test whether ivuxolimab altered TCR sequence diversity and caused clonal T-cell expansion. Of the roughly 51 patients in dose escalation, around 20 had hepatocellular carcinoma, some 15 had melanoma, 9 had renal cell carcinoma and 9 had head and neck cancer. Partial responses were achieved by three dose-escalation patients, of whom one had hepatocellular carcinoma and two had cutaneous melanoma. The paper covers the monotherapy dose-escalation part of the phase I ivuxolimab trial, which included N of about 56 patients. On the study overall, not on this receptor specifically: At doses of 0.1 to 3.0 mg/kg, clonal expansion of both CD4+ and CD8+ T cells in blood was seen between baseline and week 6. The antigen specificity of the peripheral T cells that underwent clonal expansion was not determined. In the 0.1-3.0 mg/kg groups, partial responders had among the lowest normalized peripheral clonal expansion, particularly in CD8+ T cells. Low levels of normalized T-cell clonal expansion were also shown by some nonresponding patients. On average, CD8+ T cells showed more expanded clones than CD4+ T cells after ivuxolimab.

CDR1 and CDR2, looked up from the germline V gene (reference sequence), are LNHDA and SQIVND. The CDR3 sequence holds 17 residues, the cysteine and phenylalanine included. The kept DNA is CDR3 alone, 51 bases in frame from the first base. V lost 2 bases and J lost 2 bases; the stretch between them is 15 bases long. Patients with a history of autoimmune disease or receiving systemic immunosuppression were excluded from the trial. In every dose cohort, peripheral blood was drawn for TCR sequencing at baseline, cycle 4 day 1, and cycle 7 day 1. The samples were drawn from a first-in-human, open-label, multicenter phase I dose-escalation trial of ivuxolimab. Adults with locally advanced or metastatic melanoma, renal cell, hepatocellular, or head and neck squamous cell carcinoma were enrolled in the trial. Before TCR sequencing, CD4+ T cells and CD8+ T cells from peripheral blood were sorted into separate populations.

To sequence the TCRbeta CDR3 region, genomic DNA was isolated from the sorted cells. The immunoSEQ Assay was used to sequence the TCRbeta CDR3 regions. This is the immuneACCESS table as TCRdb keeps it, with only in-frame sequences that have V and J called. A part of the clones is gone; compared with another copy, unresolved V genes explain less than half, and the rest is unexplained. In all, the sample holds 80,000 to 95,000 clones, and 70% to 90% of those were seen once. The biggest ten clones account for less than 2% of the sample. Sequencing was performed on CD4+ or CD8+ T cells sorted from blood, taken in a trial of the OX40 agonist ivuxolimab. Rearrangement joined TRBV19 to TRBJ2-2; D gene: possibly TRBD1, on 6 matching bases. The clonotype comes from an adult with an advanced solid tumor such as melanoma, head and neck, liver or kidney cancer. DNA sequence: TGTGCCAGTAGTATACGGGTGGACAGACTAAACACCGGGGAGCTGTTTTTT. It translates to CASSIRVDRLNTGELFF.